This T cell receptor (beta chain) was recorded in a study of shared T cell receptors in the human thymus (dated by TCRdb to the early 2020s). For context, the study as a whole: The study examined how the human thymus generates shared, self-reactive T-cell receptor alpha chains.

The CDR3 has 17 amino acids, counting the end cysteine and phenylalanine. The sequence is cut down to CDR3 DNA, 51 bases in frame from base 1. CDR1 LGHNA and CDR2 YNFKEQ were looked up in the germline V gene. The library was prepared using the immunoSEQ multiplex PCR assay. TCRdb stores this immuneACCESS table with in-frame sequences only. Part of the clones is absent; in the studies checked, under half of the shortfall reflects unresolved V genes, and no reason is known for the rest. Within this sample are approximately 660,000 clones, with roughly 90% of them counted one time only. The ten biggest clones cover approximately 0.011% of the sample. As regards this clone: Its antigen specificity is not known. No base qualities exist here, and no much larger clone lies one base off it.

The same data also went into a second study, on human thymus T cells. The second study's paper adds: In Finland, the donors were immunologically healthy infants who were having open corrective cardiac surgery for congenital heart defects. Thymus tissue was obtained as surgical resects removed during corrective cardiac surgery. V and J gene segment usage appeared biased in both thymic and peripheral blood repertoires. The related research found that thymic TCR repertoires overlapped highly between unrelated individuals. The study used fewer than ten infant thymus samples plus four related peripheral blood samples to characterize TCR alpha and beta repertoires. Donor ages ranging from roughly 6 to 244 days were recorded, and several male and two female infants were included in the cohort. Thymocytes were released mechanically from tissue and stored at -70 °C as pellets of about 8.5-31 million cells. A QIAsymphony instrument was used to extract genomic DNA from frozen cell pellets. TCRB and TCRAD loci were amplified from a standardized quantity of quality-controlled genomic DNA using the immunoSEQ multiplex PCR assay. The amplicons spanned the V(D)J region and were long enough to cover the CDR3 and allow V and J genes to be identified. The amplicons were sequenced on an Illumina platform via the commercial immunoSEQ service. Corrections for primer bias and sequencing errors followed previously described methods, while TCRAD and TCRB definitions were based on the IMGT database. immunoSEQ Analyzer 3.0 and VDJTools were used for repertoire analysis, which covered basic statistics, V/J segment usage, diversity estimates, rarefaction and pairwise overlap. Diversity was estimated with Chao1, ChaoE, Efron-Thisted, Shannon and inverse Simpson indices, and also on datasets down-sampled to the smallest sample. Repertoire overlap was assessed by strict matching of CDR3 nucleotide sequence, V gene and J gene, and clustering was done by Jaccard-based multidimensional scaling. On average, thymus samples gave roughly 800,000 unique TCRB clonotypes, whereas blood samples gave around 84,000.

In this chain, TRBV4-2 is recombined with TRBJ2-5; TRBD2 fits 7 bases in the junction. The J call may be faulty, since TRBJ2-7 better matches the DNA end. Sequenced sample: thymocytes. The clonotype was recovered from a boy younger than two with a congenital heart defect. Donor details come from another sample of the same person, matched by shared clones. The DNA sequence reads TGTGCCAGCAGCCAGGTCCGCGGGAGTGAGAGCTCCTACGAGCAGTACTTC. This is translated as CASSQVRGSESSYEQYF.